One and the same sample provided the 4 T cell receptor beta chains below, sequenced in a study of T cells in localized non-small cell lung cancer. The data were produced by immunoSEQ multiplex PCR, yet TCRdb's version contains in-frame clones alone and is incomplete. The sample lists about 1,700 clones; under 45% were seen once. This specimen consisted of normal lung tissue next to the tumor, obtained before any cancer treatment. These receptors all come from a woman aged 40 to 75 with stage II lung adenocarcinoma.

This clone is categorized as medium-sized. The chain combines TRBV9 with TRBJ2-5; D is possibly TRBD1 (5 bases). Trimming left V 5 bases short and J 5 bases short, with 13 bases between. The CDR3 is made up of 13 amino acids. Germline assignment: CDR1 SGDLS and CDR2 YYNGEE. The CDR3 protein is CASSRQKGETQYF. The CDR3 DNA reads TGTGCCAGCAGTAGACAGAAGGGGGAGACCCAGTACTTC.

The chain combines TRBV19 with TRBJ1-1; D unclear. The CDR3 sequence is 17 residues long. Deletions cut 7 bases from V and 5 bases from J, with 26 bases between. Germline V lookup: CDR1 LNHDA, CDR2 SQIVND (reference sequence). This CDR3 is CASKIFADSILSTEAFF. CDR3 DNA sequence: TGTGCCAGTAAAATATTCGCAGACTCGATTTTAAGTACTGAAGCTTTCTTT. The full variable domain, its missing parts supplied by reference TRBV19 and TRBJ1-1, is DGGITQSPKYLFRKEGQNVTLSCEQNLNHDAMYWYRQDPGQGLRLIYYSQIVNDFQKGDIAEGYSVSREKKESFPLTVTSAQKNPTAFYLCASKIFADSILSTEAFFGQGTRLTVV.

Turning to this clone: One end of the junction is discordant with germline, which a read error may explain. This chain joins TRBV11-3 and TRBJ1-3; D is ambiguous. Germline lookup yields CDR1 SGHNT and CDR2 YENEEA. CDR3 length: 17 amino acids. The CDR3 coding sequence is TGTGCCAGCAGCTTAGGAGAAAAACTCTACTCTGGAAACACTATATATTTT. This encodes CASSLGEKLYSGNTIYF.

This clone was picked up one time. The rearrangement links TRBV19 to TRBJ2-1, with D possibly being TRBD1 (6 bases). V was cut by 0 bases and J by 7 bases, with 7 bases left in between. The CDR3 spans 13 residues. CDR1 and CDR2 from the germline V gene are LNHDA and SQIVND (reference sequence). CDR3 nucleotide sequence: TGTGCCAGTAGTATAGACAGGGGTAATGAGCAGTTCTTC. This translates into CASSIDRGNEQFF.